The rows below give T cell receptor beta chains drawn from one sample of a study of cytomegalovirus exposure and HLA in healthy donors. Method: immunoSEQ multiplex PCR; TCRdb's copy keeps in-frame clones and lacks some. The sample table sets out 96,000 or so clones. Sequenced: PBMCs. The receptors were gathered from a girl between 10 and 17 years old in good health and CMV-seropositive. The CDR3 runs from the conserved cysteine through the conserved F or W. The order of the fields is V gene, CDR3 protein.

V: TRBV19
CDR3: CASSVRTGSLDTQYF

V: TRBV30
CDR3: CAWSIQGSYGYTF

V: TRBV27
CDR3: CASSLSGGGNTIYF

V: TRBV9
CDR3: CASSDNAGGFNEQFF

V: TRBV30
CDR3: CAWSQGPPYNEQFF

V: TRBV18
CDR3: CASSRDRGLAAFF

V: TRBV6-5
CDR3: CASRPGGANYGYTF

V: TRBV16
CDR3: CASSQFPPGGANSETQYF

V: TRBV2
CDR3: CASSEAQGMNTEAFF

V: TRBV7-9
CDR3: CASSLLGPAGNSPLHF

V: TRBV16
CDR3: CASSQSGTGYEDFF

V: TRBV27
CDR3: CASRKEGSNTGELFF

V: TRBV28
CDR3: CASSKPVAGRMSNEQFF

V: TRBV4-1
CDR3: CASSQQGRQQRKLFF

V: TRBV7-9
CDR3: CASTSSNQPQHF

V: TRBV6-1
CDR3: CASSEKFGYGETQYF

V: TRBV4-3
CDR3: CASSQDRNTGELFF

V: TRBV29-1
CDR3: CSVTVGGDSGANVLTF

V: TRBV9
CDR3: CASSVDRARRDYGYTF

V: TRBV28
CDR3: CASSSGQGDEKLFF

V: TRBV9
CDR3: CASSVSGRYTGELFF

V: TRBV4-3
CDR3: CASSQATLQIMNTEAFF

V: TRBV9
CDR3: CASSDRDYGYTF